This TCR beta chain was sequenced during a study of blood T cell repertoires in COVID-19. Across the study: The origin of the acute and convalescent COVID-19 samples was the United States, Italy and Spain. T cells, B-cell-depleted T cells, or PBMCs supplied cDNA or gDNA.

Libraries were prepared by immunoSEQ multiplex PCR; TCRdb keeps only in-frame clonotypes and omits some of them. This sample has 110,000 to 150,000 clones, with roughly 80% found just once. The V gene's germline CDR1 is LNHNV and CDR2 YYDKDF (reference sequence). CDR3 length equals 20 residues. The V and J ends lost 5 bases and 0 bases respectively, with 23 bases between them. This receptor was identified in a woman of 80 years or more with acute or convalescent COVID-19. The specimen sequenced was peripheral blood. The V call is TRBV15, the J call TRBJ2-6, with D perhaps TRBD1 (6 bases). DNA of the CDR3: TGTGCCACCAGCCCACATTCGGGACATCTTTCTCCCTCTGGGGCCAACGTCCTGACTTTC. It encodes CATSPHSGHLSPSGANVLTF.